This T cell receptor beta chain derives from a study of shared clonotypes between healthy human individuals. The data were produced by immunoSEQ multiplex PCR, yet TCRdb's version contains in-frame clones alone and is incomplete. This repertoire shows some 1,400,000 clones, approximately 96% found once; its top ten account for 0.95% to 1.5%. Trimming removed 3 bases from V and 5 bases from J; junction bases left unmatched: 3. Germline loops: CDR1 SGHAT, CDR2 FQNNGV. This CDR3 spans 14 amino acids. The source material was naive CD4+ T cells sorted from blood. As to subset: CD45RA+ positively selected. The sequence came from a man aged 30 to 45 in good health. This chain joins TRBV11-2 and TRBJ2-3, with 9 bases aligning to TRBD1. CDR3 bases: TGTGCCAGCAGCTTGGCGACAGGGGGAGATACGCAGTATTTT. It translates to CASSLATGGDTQYF.